This T cell receptor beta chain originates from a study of cytomegalovirus exposure and HLA in healthy donors. The PCR ran on 60 Vbeta and 13 Jbeta primers. Profiling relied on immunoSEQ multiplex PCR, and the TCRdb table lists in-frame clones only, not all of them. The sample has roughly 78,000 clones, and its top ten clones hold about 0.83%. Sequencing input: PBMCs. This clonotype originated in a boy aged 10-17 years in good health and CMV-seronegative.

As DNA, the CDR3 is TGCGCCAGCAGCCAAGCCGGAGGTGATCCGCAAGAGACCCAGTACTTC. This translates into CASSQAGGDPQETQYF. The V call is TRBV4-1, the J call TRBJ2-5; perhaps TRBD2 as D (5 bases). CDR3 size: 16 residues. Trimming left V 1 base short and J 2 bases short, with 14 bases between. Germline V gene lookup returns CDR1 MGHRA and CDR2 YSYEKL.